This T cell receptor beta chain was retrieved from a study of prognosis after radiotherapy for stage I lung cancer (dated by TCRdb to the early 2020s). Describing the broader study: About 19 stage I NSCLC patients were enrolled in Nanjing, China, between early 2018 and January 2019. About five patients had oligometastatic NSCLC after their primary tumor was surgically resected, and 14 to 15 patients had newly diagnosed primary stage I lung tumors. All patients were regarded as medically inoperable, because of comorbidities in about eleven patients and refusal of surgery in 6 to 8 patients. The cohort was made up of about 13 men and more than five women, with a median age of around 68 years and an age range of roughly 50 to 95 years. Squamous cell carcinoma histology was identified in 6 or 7 patients, and adenocarcinoma histology was identified in roughly eleven patients. SBRT was delivered in 3 to 5 fractions with a biologically effective dose of at least 100 Gy, and image-guided IMRT or VMAT was used for delivery. Concurrent therapy was not administered to any patient alongside SBRT. After SBRT, distant metastases developed in about 20% of the 19 patients at a median of approximately seven months, while the remaining 15 patients had no significant progression. The study profiled peripheral blood TCR beta repertoires from stage I NSCLC patients before and after stereotactic body radiotherapy and related them to distant failure. For each of the roughly 19 patients, one blood sample was taken before SBRT and one after, so the study sequenced around 40 samples in total.

Overall results and qualifications from the work: A decrease in unique TCR clone counts was observed after SBRT (median roughly 10,000 before versus some 6,900 after; Wilcoxon paired P=0.011). No determination of tumor specificity was made for expanded TCR clones. The study was limited by its small cohort and short follow-up, and the findings require independent validation. TRBV and TRBJ usage frequencies reportedly differed by metastasis status, in two V genes at baseline and in fewer than 10 V and two J genes after SBRT. No adjustment for multiple comparisons was applied to any of the reported P values. Post-SBRT Shannon entropy and its change from baseline were lower in patients who developed distant metastases; baseline Shannon entropy was not associated with metastases.

All patients had node-negative disease on CT and PET/CT, and none had a history of other malignancies or prior chemotherapy or radiotherapy. At each of two time points, six milliliters of peripheral venous blood were collected into EDTA tubes. Ficoll-Paque Plus density-gradient centrifugation was used to isolate PBMCs. Samples were stored at -80°C immediately after collection until analysis. With respect to this clonotype: The antigen it recognizes is unknown. A read error is the likely source, as a far larger clone sits one nucleotide away.

Two rounds of multiplex PCR on genomic DNA were used to amplify the TCR beta CDR3 region. In the first PCR round, primers specific to each TRBV and TRBJ gene were used, and the primer sequences were filed in Chinese patent CN105087789A. Universal primers were used in the second PCR round. The Roche High Pure PCR Template Preparation Kit was used to extract genomic DNA from frozen PBMCs. An Illumina HiSeq 3000 was used to sequence the libraries paired-end with 151 bp reads. Per the source publication's procedure: CutAdapt was used to discard raw reads that did not contain the multiplex PCR primer sequences. PEAR was used to merge high-quality paired reads into contigs. TRB V, D and J gene segments were assigned to each contig with MiXCR by alignment to reference sequences. To remove sequencing errors, CDR3 sequences were clustered according to base quality and sequence similarity. Shannon entropy normalized by the natural log of productive TCR sequence number was used as the measure of diversity. One minus Shannon entropy divided by the natural log of the number of unique clonotypes was used as the definition of clonality. The Youden index of ROC curves was used to select progression-free survival cut-offs for repertoire metrics, and analyses were performed in R 3.5.3. TCRdb trimmed public reads at Q25 via fastp, called clones via MiXCR and kept in-frame beta chains. Each entry merges the rows of one CDR3 protein and shows their most common DNA and genes. The V and J calls and clone size are TCRdb's, not the authors'. The sample includes approximately 51,000 distinct CDR3 sequences, with under 45% observed a single time. The ten largest clones take up roughly 8.3% of the sample.

CDR1 and CDR2 (MNHGY, SVAAGI) derive from the germline V gene. Including the terminal cysteine and phenylalanine, the CDR3 comprises 18 residues. CDR3 DNA only is kept here, 54 bases in frame from base 1. Here the sequenced sample was PBMCs, taken before or after stereotactic body radiation therapy (not recorded which). This chain joins TRBV6-9 to TRBJ2-3; 13 central bases correspond to TRBD2. The TCR was taken from a donor at least 50 years old with non-small cell lung cancer. The CDR3 region reads CASSYSVTSGRTTDMQYF. The sequenced DNA: TGTGCCAGCAGTTACTCCGTGACTAGCGGGAGGACGACAGATATGCAGTATTTT.